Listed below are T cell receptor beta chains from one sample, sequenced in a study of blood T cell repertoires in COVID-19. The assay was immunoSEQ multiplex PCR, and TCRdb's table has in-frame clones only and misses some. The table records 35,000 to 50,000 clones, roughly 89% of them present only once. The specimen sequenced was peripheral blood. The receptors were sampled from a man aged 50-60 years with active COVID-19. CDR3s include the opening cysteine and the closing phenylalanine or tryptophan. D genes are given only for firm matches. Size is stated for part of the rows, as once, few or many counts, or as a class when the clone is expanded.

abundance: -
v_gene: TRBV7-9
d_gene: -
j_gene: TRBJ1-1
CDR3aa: CASSLQRGGMEAFF
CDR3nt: TGTGCCAGCAGCCTACAGCGGGGAGGTATGGAGGCTTTCTTT

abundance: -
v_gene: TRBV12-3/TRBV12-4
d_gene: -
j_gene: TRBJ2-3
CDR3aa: CASSLESERSYF
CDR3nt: TGTGCCAGCAGTTTAGAGTCCGAGAGGTCTTATTTT

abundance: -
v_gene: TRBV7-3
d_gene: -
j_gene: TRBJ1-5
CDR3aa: CASSLRDNNQPQHF
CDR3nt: TGTGCCAGCAGCTTAAGGGACAACAATCAGCCCCAGCATTTT

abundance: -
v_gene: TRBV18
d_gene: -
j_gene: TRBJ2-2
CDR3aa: CASSRTHGELFF
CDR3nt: TGTGCCAGCTCAAGGACACACGGGGAGCTGTTTTTT

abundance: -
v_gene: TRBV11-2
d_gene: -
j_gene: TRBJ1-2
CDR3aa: CASSLDRVGGYTF
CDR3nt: TGTGCCAGCAGCTTAGACAGGGTAGGCGGCTACACCTTC

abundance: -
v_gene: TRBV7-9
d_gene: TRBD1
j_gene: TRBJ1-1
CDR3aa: CASSLDVGRGRSFAEAFF
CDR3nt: TGTGCCAGCAGCTTAGATGTAGGCAGGGGGCGAAGTTTCGCTGAAGCTTTCTTT

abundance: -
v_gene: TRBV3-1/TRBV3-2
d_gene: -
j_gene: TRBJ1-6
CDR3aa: CASSGQSGFFQNSPLHF
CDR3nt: TGTGCCAGCAGCGGACAATCAGGGTTTTTTCAGAATTCACCCCTCCACTTT

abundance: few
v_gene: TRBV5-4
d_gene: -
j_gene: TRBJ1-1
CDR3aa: CASRPQENTEAFF
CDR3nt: TGTGCCAGCAGACCTCAGGAGAACACTGAAGCTTTCTTT

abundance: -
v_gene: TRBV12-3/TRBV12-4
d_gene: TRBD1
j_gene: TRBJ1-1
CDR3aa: CASRGDRATEAFF
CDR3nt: TGTGCCAGCAGGGGGGACAGGGCCACTGAAGCTTTCTTT

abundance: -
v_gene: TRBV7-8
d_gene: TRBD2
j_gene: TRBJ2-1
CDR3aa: CASSPARGSGVEQFF
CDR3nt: TGTGCCAGCAGCCCCGCGAGAGGTAGCGGGGTTGAGCAGTTCTTC

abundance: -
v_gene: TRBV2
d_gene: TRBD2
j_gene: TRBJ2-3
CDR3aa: CASRGLAGGRDTQYF
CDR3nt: TGTGCCAGCAGAGGACTAGCGGGGGGAAGAGATACGCAGTATTTT

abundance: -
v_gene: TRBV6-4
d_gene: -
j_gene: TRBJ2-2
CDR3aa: CAGSPSREGASTGELFF
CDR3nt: TGTGCCGGCAGCCCCTCCCGGGAGGGGGCCAGCACCGGGGAGCTGTTTTTT

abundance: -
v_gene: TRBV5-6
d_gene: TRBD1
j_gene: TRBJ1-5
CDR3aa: CASSTTGTGNQPQHF
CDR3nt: TGTGCCAGCAGCACCACCGGGACAGGGAATCAGCCCCAGCATTTT

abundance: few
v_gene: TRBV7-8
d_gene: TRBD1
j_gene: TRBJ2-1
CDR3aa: CASRLTGATYNEQFF
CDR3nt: TGTGCCAGCAGACTAACAGGGGCCACCTACAATGAGCAGTTCTTC

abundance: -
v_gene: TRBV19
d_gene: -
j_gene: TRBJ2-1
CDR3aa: CASSMQGGEQFF
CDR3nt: TGTGCCAGTAGTATGCAGGGCGGTGAGCAGTTCTTC

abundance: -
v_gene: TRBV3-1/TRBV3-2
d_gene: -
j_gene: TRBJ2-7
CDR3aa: CASSQGSTYYEQYF
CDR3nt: TGTGCCAGCAGCCAAGGGAGCACATACTACGAGCAGTACTTC

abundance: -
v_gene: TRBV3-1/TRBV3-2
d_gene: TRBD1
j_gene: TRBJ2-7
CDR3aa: CASSQGQGARMGEQYF
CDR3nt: TGTGCCAGCAGCCAGGGACAGGGGGCGCGAATGGGCGAGCAGTACTTC

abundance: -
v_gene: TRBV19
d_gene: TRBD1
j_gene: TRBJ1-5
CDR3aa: CASSGSRGTGRGNQPQHF
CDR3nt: TGTGCCAGTAGCGGGTCCCGGGGGACAGGAAGGGGCAATCAGCCCCAGCATTTT

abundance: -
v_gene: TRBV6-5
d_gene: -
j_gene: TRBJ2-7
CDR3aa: CASSSGFITPGEQYF
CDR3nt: TGTGCCAGCAGTTCTGGTTTCATAACCCCGGGGGAGCAGTACTTC

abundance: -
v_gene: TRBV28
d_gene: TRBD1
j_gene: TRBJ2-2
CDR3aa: CASSSGGVNTGELFF
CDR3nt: TGTGCCAGCAGTTCAGGGGGCGTTAACACCGGGGAGCTGTTTTTT

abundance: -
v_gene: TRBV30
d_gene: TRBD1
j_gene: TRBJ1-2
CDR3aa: CAWGTGGSYGYTF
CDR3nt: TGTGCCTGGGGGACAGGGGGAAGCTATGGCTACACCTTC

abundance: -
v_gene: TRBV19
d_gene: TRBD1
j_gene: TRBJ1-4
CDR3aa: CATTGGLGKLFF
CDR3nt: TGTGCCACCACAGGGGGCCTTGGAAAACTGTTTTTT

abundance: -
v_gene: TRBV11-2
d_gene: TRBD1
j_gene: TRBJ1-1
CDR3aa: CASSPGQGRTEAFF
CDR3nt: TGTGCCAGCAGCCCCGGACAGGGACGCACTGAAGCTTTCTTT

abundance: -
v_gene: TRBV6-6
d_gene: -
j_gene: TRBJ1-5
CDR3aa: CASSYSRDSNQPQHF
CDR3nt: TGTGCCAGCAGTTACTCCAGGGATAGCAATCAGCCCCAGCATTTT

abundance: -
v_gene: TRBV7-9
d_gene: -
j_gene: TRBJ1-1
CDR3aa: CASATEAEAFF
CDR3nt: TGTGCCAGCGCAACGGAGGCTGAAGCTTTCTTT

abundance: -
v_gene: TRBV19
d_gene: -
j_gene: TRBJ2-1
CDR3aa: CASTPDLPGATYNEQFF
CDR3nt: TGTGCCAGTACCCCGGACTTACCAGGGGCTACCTACAATGAGCAGTTCTTC

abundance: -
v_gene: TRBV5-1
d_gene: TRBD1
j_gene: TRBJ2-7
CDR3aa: CASSLETDRAREQYF
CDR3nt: TGCGCCAGCAGCTTGGAGACGGACAGGGCACGAGAGCAGTACTTC

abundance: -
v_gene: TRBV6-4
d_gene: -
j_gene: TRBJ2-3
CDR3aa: CASSRDSARDTQYF
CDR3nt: TGTGCCAGCAGTCGGGACTCAGCGCGGGATACGCAGTATTTT

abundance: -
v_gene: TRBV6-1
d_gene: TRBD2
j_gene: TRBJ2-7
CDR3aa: CASSEKSGLAGGSEQYF
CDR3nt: TGTGCCAGCAGTGAAAAGTCGGGACTAGCGGGGGGGAGTGAGCAGTACTTC

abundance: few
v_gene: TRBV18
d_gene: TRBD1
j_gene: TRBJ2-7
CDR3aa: CASSPPGQGSPYEQYF
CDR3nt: TGTGCCAGCTCACCGCCGGGACAGGGTAGCCCCTACGAGCAGTACTTC

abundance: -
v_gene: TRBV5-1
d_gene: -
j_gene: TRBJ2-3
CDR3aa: CASSASVTDTQYF
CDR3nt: TGCGCCAGCAGCGCGTCCGTAACAGATACGCAGTATTTT

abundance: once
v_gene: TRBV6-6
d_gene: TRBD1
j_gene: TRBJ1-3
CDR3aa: CASSYSGDRAGNTIYF
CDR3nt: TGTGCCAGCAGTTACTCAGGGGACAGGGCTGGAAACACCATATATTTT

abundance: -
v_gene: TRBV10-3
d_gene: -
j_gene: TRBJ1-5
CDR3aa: CAISEATGPGDQPQHF
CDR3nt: TGTGCCATCAGTGAGGCTACAGGGCCCGGCGATCAGCCCCAGCATTTT

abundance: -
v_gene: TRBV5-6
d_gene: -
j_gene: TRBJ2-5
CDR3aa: CASSLGQILQETQYF
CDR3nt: TGTGCCAGCAGCTTGGGACAGATTTTACAAGAGACCCAGTACTTC

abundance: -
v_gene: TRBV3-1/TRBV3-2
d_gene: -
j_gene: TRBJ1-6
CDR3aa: CASSLHRDSPLHF
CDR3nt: TGTGCCAGCAGTCTTCACAGGGATTCACCCCTCCACTTT

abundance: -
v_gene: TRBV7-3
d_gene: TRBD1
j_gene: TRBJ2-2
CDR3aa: CASSPTGQGGTGELFF
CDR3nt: TGTGCCAGCAGTCCTACGGGACAGGGGGGCACCGGGGAGCTGTTTTTT

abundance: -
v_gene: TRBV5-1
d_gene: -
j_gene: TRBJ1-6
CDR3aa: CASSLRGASDSPLHF
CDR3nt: TGCGCCAGCAGCTTGCGGGGGGCAAGCGATTCACCCCTCCACTTT

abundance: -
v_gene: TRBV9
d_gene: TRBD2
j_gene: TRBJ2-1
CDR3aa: CASSRTSGLSSYNEQFF
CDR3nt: TGTGCCAGCAGCCGGACTAGCGGGCTGAGCTCCTACAATGAGCAGTTCTTC

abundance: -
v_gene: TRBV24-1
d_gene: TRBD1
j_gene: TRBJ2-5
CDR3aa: CATSGRTGTGQETQYF
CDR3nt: TGTGCCACCAGTGGCCGAACAGGGACAGGACAAGAGACCCAGTACTTC

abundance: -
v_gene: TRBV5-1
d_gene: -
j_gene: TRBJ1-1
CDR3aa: CASSLGVLNTEAFF
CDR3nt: TGCGCCAGCAGCTTGGGAGTCCTGAACACTGAAGCTTTCTTT

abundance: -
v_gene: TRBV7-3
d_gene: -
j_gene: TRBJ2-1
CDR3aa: CASSSTGTSEQFF
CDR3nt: TGTGCCAGCAGCTCCACAGGGACCAGTGAGCAGTTCTTC

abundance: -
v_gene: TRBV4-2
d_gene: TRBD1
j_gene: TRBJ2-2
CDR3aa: CASSKGQGDTGELFF
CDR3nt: TGTGCCAGCAGCAAGGGACAGGGGGACACCGGGGAGCTGTTTTTT

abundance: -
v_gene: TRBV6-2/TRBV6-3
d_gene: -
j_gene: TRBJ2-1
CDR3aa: CASSNPSPGDGNEQFF
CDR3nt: TGTGCCAGCAGTAATCCGTCCCCAGGGGATGGCAATGAGCAGTTCTTC

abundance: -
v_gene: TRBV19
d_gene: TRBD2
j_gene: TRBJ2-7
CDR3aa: CASSTGGTKYEQYF
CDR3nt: TGTGCCAGTAGTACAGGAGGGACTAAATACGAGCAGTACTTC

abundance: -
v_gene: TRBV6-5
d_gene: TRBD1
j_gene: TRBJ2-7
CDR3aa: CASSTSNTGVEQYF
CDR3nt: TGTGCCAGCAGTACCTCCAATACAGGGGTCGAGCAGTACTTC

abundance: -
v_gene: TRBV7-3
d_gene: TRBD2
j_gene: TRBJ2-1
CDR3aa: CASSLTSVNYNEQFF
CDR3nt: TGTGCCAGCAGCTTGACTAGCGTTAACTACAATGAGCAGTTCTTC

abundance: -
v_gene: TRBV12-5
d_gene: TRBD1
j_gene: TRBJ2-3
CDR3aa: CASGLAKGQGADTQYF
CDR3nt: TGTGCTAGTGGTTTGGCCAAGGGACAGGGGGCAGATACGCAGTATTTT

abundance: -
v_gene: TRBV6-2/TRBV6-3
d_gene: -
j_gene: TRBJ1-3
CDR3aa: CASNPGGMRAGNTIYF
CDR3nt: TGTGCCAGCAACCCTGGAGGGATGCGCGCCGGAAACACCATATATTTT

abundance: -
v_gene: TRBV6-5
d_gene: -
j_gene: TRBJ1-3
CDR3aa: CASRGASGNTIYF
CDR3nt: TGTGCCAGCAGAGGGGCATCTGGAAACACCATATATTTT

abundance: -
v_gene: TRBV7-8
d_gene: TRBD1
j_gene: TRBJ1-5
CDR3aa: CASSARTGFNQPQHF
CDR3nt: TGTGCCAGCAGCGCGCGGACAGGGTTCAATCAGCCCCAGCATTTT

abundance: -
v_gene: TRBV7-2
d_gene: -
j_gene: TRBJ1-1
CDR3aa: CASSLRSAGEAFF
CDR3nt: TGTGCCAGCAGCTTGAGGTCAGCCGGTGAAGCTTTCTTT

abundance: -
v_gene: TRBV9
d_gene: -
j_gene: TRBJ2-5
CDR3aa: CASSQGQAGGQETQYF
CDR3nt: TGTGCCAGCAGCCAAGGACAGGCCGGGGGCCAAGAGACCCAGTACTTC

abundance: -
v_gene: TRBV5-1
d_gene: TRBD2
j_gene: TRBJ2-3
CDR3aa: CASSTGLVGLTDTQYF
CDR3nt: TGCGCCAGCAGCACGGGACTAGTCGGTCTTACAGATACGCAGTATTTT

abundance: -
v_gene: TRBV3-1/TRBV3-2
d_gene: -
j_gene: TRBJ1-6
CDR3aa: CASSLRQTRRPLHF
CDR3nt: TGTGCCAGCAGCCTTCGACAGACCCGTAGACCCCTCCACTTT